This T cell receptor (beta chain) was recovered during a study of T cell responses to AZD1222 COVID-19 vaccine. Sequenced by immunoSEQ multiplex PCR; TCRdb stores in-frame clones only, minus some. Of about 150,000 clones in the sample, approximately 94% were seen once. The germline CDR1 and CDR2 sequences are SGHVS and FQNEAQ. The V and J ends lost 2 bases and 7 bases, in that order; junction bases with no gene match: 10. CDR3 length: 16 residues. This specimen was peripheral blood, taken on day 0 of AZD1222 vaccination. The receptor comes from an adult in good health. This rearrangement joins TRBV7-8 to TRBJ2-1; 8 bases match TRBD2. The CDR3 protein is CASSLIARAGGNEQFF. DNA of the CDR3: TGTGCCAGCAGCTTAATTGCTCGTGCGGGGGGTAATGAGCAGTTCTTC.